The source of this TCR beta chain is a study of blood T cells in healthy people across ages. Isolated PBMCs totaled at least 7 million in each sample. Extraction yielded at least 5 micrograms of total RNA per sample. CDR3 length: 10 residues. V was shortened by 6 bases and J by 12 bases, with 15 bases between the two germline ends. Germline assignment: CDR1 SQVTM and CDR2 ANQGSEA. This clonotype was seen at least ten times. Together with a sample-barcoded 5' primer, a J-beta primer mix was included in a second PCR lasting about 6 to 11 cycles. One entry per CDR3 protein, called by TCRdb with MiXCR from the 5' RACE reads. The table includes 750,000 to 950,000 distinct CDR3 sequences, about 55% detected once.

Sequencing used blood. The chain carries TRBV29-1 and TRBJ2-7; D possibly corresponds to TRBD1 (5 bases). This sequence originates from a man older than 75 in good health. The DNA for the CDR3 is TGCAGCGTACCAGCCAAAAGGGGGTACTTC. Protein: CSVPAKRGYF.